The 2 T cell receptor beta chains below come from one sample, sequenced in a study of T cells in Graves' hyperthyroidism and ophthalmopathy. Amplification yielded TCR beta CDR3 regions, with RNA transcripts as the source. Primed by the HTBI set, a first-round RT-PCR was run on the TCR CDR3. TCRdb analysed the multiplex PCR reads with MiXCR anew, one entry per CDR3 protein. Altogether some 350,000 distinct CDR3 sequences are present, roughly 25% being singletons, with the ten largest covering around four fifths. The sequencing input was blood. The receptors come from a man aged 50 or older with Graves' hyperthyroidism.

This clonotype was seen repeatedly, ten times or more. CDR3 nucleotide sequence: TGTGCCAGCAGCTTCCGAGGGAGGGCCACAGATACGCAGTATTTT. Translation: CASSFRGRATDTQYF. The chain has TRBV11-2 and TRBJ2-3; 7 nucleotides line up with TRBD2. CDR1 is SGHAT, CDR2 FQNNGV, per germline. Trimming at V came to 3 bases and at J to 2 bases, leaving 5 bases not matched to a gene. The CDR3 loop spans 15 amino acids.

The rearrangement links TRBV20-1 to TRBJ2-3, with 10 bases lining up with TRBD2. The germline CDR1 and CDR2 sequences are DFQATT and SNEGSKA (reference sequence). CDR3 length: 15 residues. The J segment lost 3 bases and the V segment lost 4 bases, leaving 7 bases of the junction unmatched. CDR3 in DNA: TGCAGTGCTAATGGGCTTAGCGGGAGGACAGATACGCAGTATTTT. Amino acid sequence: CSANGLSGRTDTQYF.